What follows is one T cell receptor (beta chain) and its context. V was trimmed by 1 base and J by 4 bases, leaving 11 bases between them. There are 15 residues in the CDR3. Germline CDR1 MGHRA, CDR2 YSYEKL. A sample-barcoded 5' primer and a J-beta primer mix were used in a second PCR of roughly 7 to 11 cycles. TCRdb analysed the 5' RACE reads with MiXCR anew, one entry per CDR3 protein. The data show 1.4 million or so distinct CDR3 sequences, with roughly two fifths seen just once and under 5% held by the top ten. These data come from a study of blood T cells in healthy people across ages. This sequence was found in a woman between 18 and 29 years old in good health. This chain links TRBV4-1 with TRBJ2-1; D gene ambiguous. The sequenced material came from blood. For the CDR3, the DNA is TGCGCCAGCAGCCAAGGTCCCACAGATTACAATGAGCAGTTCTTC. This sequence encodes CASSQGPTDYNEQFF.